This T cell receptor (beta chain) stems from a study of shared clonotypes between healthy human individuals. Roughly 210 ng DNA, tens of thousands of T cell genomes, went into each sorted-subset replicate PCR. Sequencing used immunoSEQ multiplex PCR; TCRdb keeps in-frame clones, though not all of them. Among 1.5 million to 2.5 million clones listed, approximately 94% were seen once. Naive CD8 cells comprised CD45RO-negative, CCR7-positively selected cells, excluding terminally differentiated effector memory CD45RA+ cells. The TCR originated in a man between 18 and 35 years old in good health. Material for sequencing was naive CD8+ T cells sorted from blood.

The CDR3 is CASSLEAGGFYEQYF. The DNA of the CDR3 is TGTGCCAGCAGCTTAGAGGCGGGAGGGTTCTACGAGCAGTACTTC. This rearrangement joins TRBV7-8 to TRBJ2-7; 9 bases match TRBD2. Germline V gene sequence: CDR1 SGHVS, CDR2 FQNEAQ. The CDR3 length is 15 residues. V trimming: 1 base; J trimming: 3 bases; junction bases outside the gene matches: 4.